The 8 T cell receptor beta chains reported below all come from one sample, sequenced in a study of cytomegalovirus exposure and HLA in healthy donors. PCR amplification relied on 60 Vbeta primers (plus 13 Jbeta primers). Generated by immunoSEQ multiplex PCR, the TCRdb table keeps only in-frame clones and is missing some. Among around 170,000 clones, 75% to 85% were seen once, and the ten largest hold approximately 0.8%. Sequenced: PBMCs. The receptors come from a woman between 18 and 29 years old in good health and CMV-seronegative.

This clone was counted between two and nine times. The gene calls are TRBV5-6 and TRBJ2-1; no clear D gene. With 0 bases removed from V and 12 bases from J, the gap between germline ends came to 7 bases. The length of the CDR3 is 11 residues. The germline CDR1 and CDR2 sequences are SGHDT and YYEEEE. The DNA for the CDR3 is TGTGCCAGCAGCTTGGGCCTACTGCAGTTCTTC. Protein: CASSLGLLQFF.

The V gene is TRBV2, the J gene TRBJ1-1; no reliable D call. V was trimmed by 9 bases and J by 10 bases, leaving 15 bases between them. The germline CDR1 and CDR2 sequences are SNHLY and FYNNEI. The CDR3 consists of 11 residues. CDR3 sequence (DNA): TGTGCCAGTATCAGCTTGCGGGTAGCTTTCTTT. Amino acid sequence: CASISLRVAFF.

The V gene is TRBV5-6, the J gene TRBJ2-5, with 11 bases fitting TRBD2. The tail of the sequence fits TRBJ2-7 better, so the J call may be wrong. The CDR3 sequence is 14 residues long. Germline CDR1 reads SGHDT; CDR2 reads YYEEEE. CDR3 amino acids: CASSAGLADYEQYF. In nucleotides, the CDR3 is TGTGCCAGCAGCGCGGGACTAGCGGACTACGAGCAGTACTTC.

The genes are TRBV28 and TRBJ2-7; 9 nucleotides match TRBD2. The CDR3 totals 14 residues. The ends lost 5 bases at V and 1 base at J; junction bases unmatched: 3. CDR1 and CDR2 from the germline V gene are MDHEN and SYDVKM. The CDR3 region has the DNA TGTGCCAGCAGTCCTAGCGGGGCTTCCTACGAGCAGTACTTC. Translation gives CASSPSGASYEQYF.

The chain is built from TRBV10-1 and TRBJ2-2; 10 bases agree with TRBD1. The ends lost 8 bases at V and 3 bases at J; junction bases unmatched: 12. This CDR3 spans 17 amino acids. Looked up from germline, CDR1 is WNHNN and CDR2 is SYGVQD (reference sequence). CDR3 amino acids: CASRRQTGGRDTGELFF. The CDR3 region has the DNA TGCGCCAGCCGCCGCCAGACAGGGGGCCGGGACACCGGGGAGCTGTTTTTT.

The V call is TRBV7-6, the J call TRBJ2-7, with D maybe TRBD2 (5 bases). The CDR3 spans 14 residues. CDR1 and CDR2 (germline): SGHVS, FNYEAQ. V gave up 1 base and J gave up 5 bases, with 12 bases separating them. CDR3 nucleotide sequence: TGTGCCAGCAGCTTAGTTCGGGAAACAGACGAGCAGTACTTC. This translates into CASSLVRETDEQYF.

This chain uses TRBV10-3 with TRBJ2-7; the match to TRBD2 covers 11 bases. V lost 1 base and J lost 4; bases outside the gene matches: 6. The CDR3 loop spans 16 amino acids. The germline CDR1 and CDR2 sequences are ENHRY and SYGVKD. The CDR3 is CAISEFILAGVYEQYF. The CDR3, as DNA: TGTGCCATCAGTGAGTTTATACTAGCGGGAGTATACGAGCAGTACTTC.

This sequence joins TRBV18 and TRBJ2-7; D might be TRBD1 (6 bases). The germline V gene has CDR1 KGHSH and CDR2 LQKENI. The CDR3 is 15 residues long. The V and J ends lost 3 bases and 0 bases respectively, with 12 bases between them. The CDR3 loop is CASSPSPQGSYEQYF. The CDR3 DNA follows: TGTGCCAGCTCACCCTCGCCACAGGGCTCCTACGAGCAGTACTTC.